This T cell receptor (beta chain) was profiled in a study of cytomegalovirus exposure and HLA in healthy donors. This clone was seen a handful of times. PCR involved 60 Vbeta and 13 Jbeta primers. Sequenced by immunoSEQ multiplex PCR; TCRdb stores in-frame clones only, minus some. This repertoire shows under 200,000 clones, 77% found once; its top ten account for roughly 2.6%. Germline V gene lookup returns CDR1 SGHKS and CDR2 YYEKEE (reference sequence). The CDR3 spans 18 residues. V was pared by 5 bases and J by 0 bases, with 24 bases between. This clonotype originated in a woman aged 40 to 55 in good health and CMV-seropositive. Sequenced: PBMCs. V gene TRBV5-5 combines with J gene TRBJ2-7; tentatively, D is TRBD1 (6 bases). The CDR3 region is CASSHEPTTGMISYEQYF. CDR3 DNA: TGTGCCAGCAGTCACGAGCCAACTACAGGGATGATCTCCTACGAGCAGTACTTC.